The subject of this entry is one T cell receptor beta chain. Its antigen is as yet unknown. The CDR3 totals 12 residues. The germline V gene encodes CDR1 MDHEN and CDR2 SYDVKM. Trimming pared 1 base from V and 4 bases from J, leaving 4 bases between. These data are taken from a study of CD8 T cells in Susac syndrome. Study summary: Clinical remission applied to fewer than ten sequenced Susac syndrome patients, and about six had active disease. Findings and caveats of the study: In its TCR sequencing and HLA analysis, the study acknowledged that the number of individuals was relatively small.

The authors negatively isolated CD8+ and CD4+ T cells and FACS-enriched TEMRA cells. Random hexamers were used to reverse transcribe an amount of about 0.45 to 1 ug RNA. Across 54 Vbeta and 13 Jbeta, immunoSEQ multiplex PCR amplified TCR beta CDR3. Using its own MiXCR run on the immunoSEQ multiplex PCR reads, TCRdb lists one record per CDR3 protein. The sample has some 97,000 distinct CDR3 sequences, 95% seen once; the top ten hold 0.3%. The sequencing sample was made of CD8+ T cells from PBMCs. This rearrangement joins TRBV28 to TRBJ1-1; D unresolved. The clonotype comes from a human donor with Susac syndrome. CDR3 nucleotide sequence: TGTGCCAGCAGTTTATTCGGCACTGAAGCTTTCTTT. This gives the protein CASSLFGTEAFF.